These T cell receptor beta chains were read from a single sample in a study of early T cells in non-severe SARS-CoV-2 infection. TCRdb used MiXCR to reprocess the 5' RACE reads, holding one entry per CDR3 protein. The sample holds some 41,000 distinct CDR3 sequences; about a quarter are singletons and the top ten take approximately 4.5%. Material: whole blood, obtained at baseline. The receptors come from an adult who was a healthcare worker with PCR-confirmed SARS-CoV-2 infection or an uninfected control (not recorded which). Each CDR3 is given with its conserved first and last residue. D genes are given only for firm matches. Some rows have no size entry. The others give once, few or many, or a class for an expanded clone.

d_call j_call clone_size v_call cdr3_aa cdr3_nt
TRBD1 TRBJ1-1 . TRBV6-6 CASGQGAMNTEAFF TGTGCCAGCGGACAGGGGGCCATGAACACTGAAGCTTTCTTT
TRBD1 TRBJ2-5 many TRBV12-3/TRBV12-4 CASSSWTGQETQYF TGTGCCAGCAGTTCTTGGACAGGGCAAGAGACCCAGTACTTC
. TRBJ2-7 few TRBV4-3 CASSQDRGVSYEQYF TGCGCCAGCAGCCAAGATCGGGGAGTCTCCTACGAGCAGTACTTC
. TRBJ1-4 . TRBV6-5 CASRRGGEKLFF TGTGCCAGCAGGCGGGGCGGTGAAAAACTGTTTTTT
. TRBJ1-4 . TRBV21-1 CASSLRTGGDEKLFF TGTGCCAGCAGCCTCCGGACAGGGGGAGATGAAAAACTGTTTTTT
TRBD2 TRBJ2-3 . TRBV20-1 CSYIPGLAGGPGLADTQYF TGCAGTTACATCCCGGGACTAGCGGGGGGGCCTGGTTTGGCAGATACGCAGTATTTT
TRBD2 TRBJ2-7 few TRBV7-2 CASRRGLAGYEQYF TGTGCCAGCAGGAGGGGGCTAGCGGGATACGAGCAGTACTTC
TRBD1 TRBJ1-3 . TRBV27 CASSPGQGQSGNTIYF TGTGCCAGCAGTCCCGGACAGGGCCAATCTGGAAACACCATATATTTT
TRBD1 TRBJ2-1 few TRBV5-5 CASRQAGTGSHEQFF TGTGCCAGCAGGCAAGCCGGGACAGGGAGTCATGAGCAGTTCTTC
. TRBJ1-5 few TRBV5-5 CASSLVPQARGNQPQHF TGTGCCAGCAGCTTGGTCCCGCAGGCCCGGGGCAATCAGCCCCAGCATTTT
. TRBJ2-5 . TRBV7-9 CASNPGYYQETQYF TGTGCCAGCAACCCAGGGTACTACCAAGAGACCCAGTACTTC
TRBD1 TRBJ2-1 . TRBV6-5 CASRRQGYYNEQFF TGTGCCAGCAGGAGACAGGGGTATTACAATGAGCAGTTCTTC
. TRBJ2-1 few TRBV7-8 CASSFASYNEQFF TGTGCCAGCAGCTTTGCCTCCTACAATGAGCAGTTCTTC
TRBD1 TRBJ1-2 . TRBV11-2 CASSLGTGSGYTF TGTGCCAGCAGCTTAGGGACAGGGAGCGGCTACACCTTC
. TRBJ2-5 few TRBV7-9 CASSWPGLQQETQYF TGTGCCAGCAGCTGGCCGGGACTCCAACAAGAGACCCAGTACTTC
. TRBJ2-5 many TRBV12-3/TRBV12-4 CASSLIQETQYF TGTGCCAGCAGTTTAATCCAAGAGACCCAGTACTTC
. TRBJ1-2 . TRBV2 CASIGGRGAYGYTF TGTGCCAGCATCGGGGGGCGAGGCGCTTATGGCTACACCTTC
. TRBJ1-1 few TRBV6-6 CASSPTVNTEAFF TGTGCCAGCAGTCCGACAGTGAACACTGAAGCTTTCTTT
. TRBJ1-1 . TRBV29-1 CSVVIGVEAFF TGCAGCGTTGTCATAGGGGTTGAAGCTTTCTTT
TRBD1 TRBJ2-7 few TRBV10-3 CAISHGTGNSYEQYF TGTGCCATCAGCCACGGGACAGGGAACTCCTACGAGCAGTACTTC
. TRBJ1-2 many TRBV19 CASSARDLLTF TGTGCCAGTAGTGCCCGGGACCTGCTCACCTTC